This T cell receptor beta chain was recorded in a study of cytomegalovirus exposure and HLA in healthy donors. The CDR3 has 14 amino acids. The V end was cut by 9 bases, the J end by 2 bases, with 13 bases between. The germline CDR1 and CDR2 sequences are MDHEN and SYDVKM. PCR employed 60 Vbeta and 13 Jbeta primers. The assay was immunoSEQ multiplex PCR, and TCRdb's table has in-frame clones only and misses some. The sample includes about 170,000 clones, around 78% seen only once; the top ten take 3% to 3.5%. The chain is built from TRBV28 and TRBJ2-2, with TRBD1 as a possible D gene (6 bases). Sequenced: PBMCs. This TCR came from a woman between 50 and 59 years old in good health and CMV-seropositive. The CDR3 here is CASYTTGNTGELFF. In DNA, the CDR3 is TGTGCCAGTTACACGACAGGAAACACCGGGGAGCTGTTTTTT.